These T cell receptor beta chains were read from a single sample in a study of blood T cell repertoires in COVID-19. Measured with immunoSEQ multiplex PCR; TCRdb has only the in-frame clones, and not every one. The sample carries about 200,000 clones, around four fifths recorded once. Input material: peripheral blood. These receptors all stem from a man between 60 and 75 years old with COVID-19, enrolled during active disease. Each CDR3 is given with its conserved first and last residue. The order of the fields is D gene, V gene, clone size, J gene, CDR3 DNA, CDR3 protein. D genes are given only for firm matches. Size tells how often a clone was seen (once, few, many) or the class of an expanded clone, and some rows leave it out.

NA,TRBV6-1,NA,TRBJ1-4,TGTGCCAGCAGTGAGGGAGGGGTCTCTCCCTGGGATTTT,CASSEGGVSPWDF
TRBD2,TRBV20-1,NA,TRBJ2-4,TGCAGTGCTAGTGGGAGGGAGATGGGCAAAAACATTCAGTACTTC,CSASGREMGKNIQYF
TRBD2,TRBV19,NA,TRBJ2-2,TGTGCCACCTCAACGGGGGGGGTGGCCGGGGAGCTGTTTTTT,CATSTGGVAGELFF
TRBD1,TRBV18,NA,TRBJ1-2,TGTGCCAGCTCACAGACAGGGGGCGAGGATGGCTACACCTTC,CASSQTGGEDGYTF
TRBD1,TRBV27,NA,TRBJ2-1,TGTGCCAGCAGTGTACAGGGGTTGGGTGAGCAGTTCTTC,CASSVQGLGEQFF
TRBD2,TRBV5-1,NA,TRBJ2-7,TGCGCCAGCAGCCTCCTCTCTAGCGGGAGTTGGGCCGAGCAGTACTTC,CASSLLSSGSWAEQYF
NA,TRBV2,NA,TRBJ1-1,TGTGCCAGCGGACTCTTGAACACTGAAGCTTTCTTT,CASGLLNTEAFF
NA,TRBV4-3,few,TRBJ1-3,TGCGCCAGCAGCCAAGGTCAAGGGGCTGGAAACACCATATATTTT,CASSQGQGAGNTIYF
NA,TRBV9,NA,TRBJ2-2,TGTGCCAGCAGCAAACCCGGGACACTCAACACCGGGGAGCTGTTTTTT,CASSKPGTLNTGELFF
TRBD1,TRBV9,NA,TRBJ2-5,TGTGCCAGCAGCGTAGGGACAGGGGGAAGAGAGACCCAGTACTTC,CASSVGTGGRETQYF
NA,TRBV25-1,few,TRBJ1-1,TGTGCCAGCAGTGACAGTCCGATGAACACTGAAGCTTTCTTT,CASSDSPMNTEAFF
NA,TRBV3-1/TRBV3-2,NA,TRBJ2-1,TGTGCCAGCAGCCAGGGCAGTATAACCTACAATGAGCAGTTCTTC,CASSQGSITYNEQFF
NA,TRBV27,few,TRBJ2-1,TGTGCCAGCAGTCCACCGACTACGTTAAATGAGCAGTTCTTC,CASSPPTTLNEQFF
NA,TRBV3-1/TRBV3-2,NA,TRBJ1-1,TGTGCCAGCAGCCAAGGGGTGGGGCGCTCGTATGGGGCGGCTTTCTTT,CASSQGVGRSYGAAFF
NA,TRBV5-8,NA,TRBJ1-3,TGTGCCAGCAGCCTGACAGACAGATATGGAAACACCATATATTTT,CASSLTDRYGNTIYF
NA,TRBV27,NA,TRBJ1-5,TGTGCCAGCAGTCTTACCGGACACTATAGCAATCAGCCCCAGCATTTT,CASSLTGHYSNQPQHF
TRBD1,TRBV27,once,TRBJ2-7,TGTGCCAGCAGGATGACAGGGGGCTACGAGCAGTACTTC,CASRMTGGYEQYF
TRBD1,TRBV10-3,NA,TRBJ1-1,TGTGCCACAAAGACAGGGGATAACACTGAAGCTTTCTTT,CATKTGDNTEAFF
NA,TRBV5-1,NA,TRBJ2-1,TGCGCCAGCAGCTCGATTTCAGGGGAATCTAGCTCCTACAATGAGCAGTTCTTC,CASSSISGESSSYNEQFF
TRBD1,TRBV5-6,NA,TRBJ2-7,TGTGCCAGCAGCCCCGGGACAGGGACCGAGCAGTACTTC,CASSPGTGTEQYF
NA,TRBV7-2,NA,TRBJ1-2,TGTGCCAGCAGCTTAGTGGGGGGGGCGCTCGGCTACACCTTC,CASSLVGGALGYTF
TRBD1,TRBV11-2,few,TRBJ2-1,TGTGCCAGCAGCTCCAATAACAGGGGAGTGGATGAGCAGTTCTTC,CASSSNNRGVDEQFF
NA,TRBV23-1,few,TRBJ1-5,TGCGCCAGCAGACCGGGACACCGAAAAAATCAGCCCCAGCATTTT,CASRPGHRKNQPQHF
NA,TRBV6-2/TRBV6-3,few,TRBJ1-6,TGTGCCAGCAGCTTTGACAGGAGCTCACCCCTCCACTTT,CASSFDRSSPLHF
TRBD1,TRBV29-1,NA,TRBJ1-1,TGCAGCGTTGAGAGGCGGGACAGGGTCACTGAAGCTTTCTTT,CSVERRDRVTEAFF
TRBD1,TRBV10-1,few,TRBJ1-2,TGCGCCAGCACCCCGGACAGGGGAGAAGGCTACACCTTC,CASTPDRGEGYTF
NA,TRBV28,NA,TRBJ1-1,TGTGCCAGCAGTTTATCGACAGGCCTGTGGCGGAACACTGAAGCTTTCTTT,CASSLSTGLWRNTEAFF
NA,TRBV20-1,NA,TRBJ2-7,TGCAGTGCTAGCCAGGGCTACGAGCAGTACTTC,CSASQGYEQYF
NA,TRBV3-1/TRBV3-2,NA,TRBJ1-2,TGTGCCAGCAGCCGCGAGGGACGGGGGAACTATGGCTACACCTTC,CASSREGRGNYGYTF
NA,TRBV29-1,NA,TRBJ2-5,TGCAGCGTTGATCAGAGGCAAGAGACCCAGTACTTC,CSVDQRQETQYF
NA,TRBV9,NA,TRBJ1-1,TGTGCCAGCAGCGCCCTGGGCAGCATGAACACTGAAGCTTTCTTT,CASSALGSMNTEAFF
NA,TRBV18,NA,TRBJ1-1,TGTGCCAGCTCACCACGGGAGAGGGTAAACACTGAAGCTTTCTTT,CASSPRERVNTEAFF
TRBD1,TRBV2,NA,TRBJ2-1,TGTGCCAGCGGACAGGGCTATGAGCAGTTCTTC,CASGQGYEQFF
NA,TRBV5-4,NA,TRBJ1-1,TGTGCCAGCAGCTTGGTGTCGGCAGGGACAACTGAAGCTTTCTTT,CASSLVSAGTTEAFF
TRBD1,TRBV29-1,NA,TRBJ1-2,TGCAGCGTTGAAGGGACAGGGAACTATGGCTACACCTTC,CSVEGTGNYGYTF
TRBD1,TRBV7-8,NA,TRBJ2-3,TGTGCCAGCAGCAGACGGACAGGATTCACAGATACGCAGTATTTT,CASSRRTGFTDTQYF
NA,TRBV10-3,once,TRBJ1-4,TGTGCCATCAGTGCGGGTACATCGGGGGAAAAACTGTTTTTT,CAISAGTSGEKLFF
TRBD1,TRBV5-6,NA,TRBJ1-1,TGTGCCAGCAGCTTGGGAGTCAGGGGGCTAGGGACTGAAGCTTTCTTT,CASSLGVRGLGTEAFF
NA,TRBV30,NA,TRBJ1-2,TGTGCCTGGAGTGTTGGGGGCGGCTACACCTTC,CAWSVGGGYTF
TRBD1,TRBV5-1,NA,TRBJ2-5,TGCGCCAGCAGCCCCAGGACAGGAGAGACCCAGTACTTC,CASSPRTGETQYF
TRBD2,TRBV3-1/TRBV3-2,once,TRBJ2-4,TGTGCCAGCAGCCAAGGGACTAGCGGGAGAATTGACATTCAGTACTTC,CASSQGTSGRIDIQYF
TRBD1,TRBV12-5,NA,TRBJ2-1,TGTGCTAGTGGTTTGGTCGCCGGGACAGGGAACAATGAGCAGTTCTTC,CASGLVAGTGNNEQFF
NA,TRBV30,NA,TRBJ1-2,TGTGCCTGGCGCACAGCGGGCTATGGCTACACCTTC,CAWRTAGYGYTF
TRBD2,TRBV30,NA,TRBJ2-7,TGTGCCTGGAGTGTACGAGCGGGAGGGGGGGAGCAGTACTTC,CAWSVRAGGGEQYF
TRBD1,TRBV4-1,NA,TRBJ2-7,TGCGCCAGCAGCCAAGACAGGGGGCTAGTCGAGCAGTACTTC,CASSQDRGLVEQYF
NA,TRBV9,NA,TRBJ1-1,TGTGCCAGCAGCCCCCTATTCGATCTGACTGAAGCTTTCTTT,CASSPLFDLTEAFF